The clone carrying this TCR beta chain was detected many times. These data come from a study of read filtering for tumor transcriptome and immune sequencing. Study in general: By R-ISS, stages I, II and III held 8, 16 and 7 patients.

Molecular barcoded adaptors covering alpha/delta and beta/gamma chains were used on around 370 ng RNA. TCRdb itself ran the reads through MiXCR, one entry per CDR3 protein. The sample contains about 93,000 distinct CDR3 sequences, about 22% of which appear only once. V shed 5 bases and J shed 0 bases, with 10 bases lying between them. This CDR3 comprises 13 residues. CDR1 SQVTM and CDR2 ANQGSEA come from the germline V gene. This chain uses TRBV29-1 with TRBJ1-1, with D perhaps matching TRBD1 (5 bases). The clonotype was recovered from a donor older than 35 with multiple myeloma. The sequenced sample consisted of a population of CD138-negative cells sorted from bone marrow. The CDR3 DNA follows: TGCAGCGTTTCAAACAGGATGAACACTGAAGCTTTCTTT. Residues: CSVSNRMNTEAFF.